The 29 T cell receptor beta chains in this list originate from one sample, sequenced in a study of blood T cell repertoires in COVID-19. Profiling relied on immunoSEQ multiplex PCR, and the TCRdb table lists in-frame clones only, not all of them. The top ten clones hold 7.4% of a sample with about 230,000 clones, 75% to 85% of them seen once. Specimen: peripheral blood. The receptors were sampled from a woman in her forties or fifties with acute or convalescent COVID-19.

V usage is TRBV5-1 and J usage is TRBJ2-3, with 9 bases that match TRBD2. The V and J ends lost 0 bases and 3 bases, in that order; junction bases with no gene match: 5. Germline-derived CDR1 and CDR2 are SGHRS and YFSETQ. The CDR3 totals 16 residues. CDR3 coding DNA: TGCGCCAGCAGCTTGGGGTTAGCGGGAGATACAGATACGCAGTATTTT. Protein: CASSLGLAGDTDTQYF. Full variable domain (remainder filled in from reference TRBV5-1 and TRBJ2-3): KAGVTQTPRYLIKTRGQQVTLSCSPISGHRSVSWYQQTPGQGLQFLFEYFSETQRNKGNFPGRFSGRQFSNSRSEMNVSTLELGDSALYLCASSLGLAGDTDTQYFGPGTRLTVL.

V gene TRBV18 combines with J gene TRBJ2-1; no reliable D call. Germline V gene lookup returns CDR1 KGHSH and CDR2 LQKENI. CDR3 length equals 12 residues. The ends were cut back, 6 bases at V and 5 bases at J, with 8 bases in the middle. CDR3 DNA: TGTGCCAGCTCCCTCGCGGACAATGAGCAGTTCTTC. Its protein is CASSLADNEQFF.

The count of this clone is one. The rearrangement uses TRBV27 and TRBJ1-2; D gene ambiguous. Germline assignment: CDR1 MNHEY and CDR2 SMNVEV (reference sequence). There are 15 residues in the CDR3. V lost 0 bases and J 4 bases, leaving 12 bases between the germline ends. CDR3 bases: TGTGCCAGCAGTTTATCCCCCCGGGTTGGCTATGGCTACACCTTC. Its protein is CASSLSPRVGYGYTF.

The chain uses TRBV28 and TRBJ2-7, with D maybe TRBD1 (6 bases). CDR3 length: 13 residues. CDR1 and CDR2 (germline): MDHEN, SYDVKM. Trimming pared 10 bases from V and 4 bases from J, leaving 17 bases between. The CDR3 coding sequence is TGTGCCACCGGTGGGGGCCCCGGGTACGAGCAGTACTTC. Protein sequence: CATGGGPGYEQYF.

This sequence joins TRBV21-1 and TRBJ1-3; the D call TRBD1 from the table was never checked on the DNA. TRBV21-1 is noted as a pseudogene. The length of the CDR3 is 18 residues. The CDR3, as DNA: TGTGCCAGCAGCAAGCCAGGGGCCCTTCTACTCTCTGGAAACACCATATATTTT. It codes for CASSKPGALLLSGNTIYF.

The rearrangement uses TRBV6-6 and TRBJ1-5, with D perhaps TRBD1 (6 bases). CDR3 length: 16 residues. V lost 2 bases to trimming and J lost 6 bases, with 17 bases between them. Per germline, CDR1 MNHNY and CDR2 SVGAGI (reference sequence). CDR3 amino acids: CASSYTNREGSQPQHF. As DNA, the CDR3 is TGTGCCAGCAGTTACACAAACAGGGAAGGGAGTCAGCCCCAGCATTTT.

V and J are TRBV2 and TRBJ2-1; 12 bases are shared with TRBD2. The CDR3 sequence is 15 residues long. The germline gives CDR1 SNHLY, CDR2 FYNNEI. V trimming: 7 bases; J trimming: 6 bases; junction bases outside the gene matches: 7. CDR3 coding DNA: TGTGCCAGCAATTCGGCTAGCGGGAGGGGCAATGAGCAGTTCTTC. This translates into CASNSASGRGNEQFF.

The chain has TRBV28 and TRBJ2-3; a possible D gene is TRBD2 (5 bases). CDR3 length equals 13 residues. Per the germline V gene, CDR1 is MDHEN and CDR2 is SYDVKM. Trimming left V 3 bases short and J 4 bases short, with 8 bases between. The CDR3 DNA reads TGTGCCAGCAGTTTCGAGGGCCCAGATACGCAGTATTTT. It translates to CASSFEGPDTQYF.

The chain has TRBV2 and TRBJ1-1; TRBD1 is a possible D gene (6 bases). Trimming pared 9 bases from V and 0 bases from J, leaving 11 bases between. The CDR3 covers 13 residues. CDR1 and CDR2 from the germline V gene are SNHLY and FYNNEI. DNA for the CDR3: TGTGCCAGAGCGGGACACTTGAACACTGAAGCTTTCTTT. Residues: CARAGHLNTEAFF.

The chain couples TRBV12-3 or TRBV12-4 to TRBJ1-1; a weak D match, TRBD1 (6 bases). The CDR3 contains 13 residues. Trimming left V 5 bases short and J 3 bases short, with 10 bases between. CDR3 sequence reads: CASSMQGYTEAFF. DNA of the CDR3: TGTGCCAGCAGTATGCAGGGGTACACTGAAGCTTTCTTT.

The count of this clone is one. The chain recombines TRBV21-1 with TRBJ2-3; TRBD2 was called by the table and not checked on the DNA. TRBV21-1 is a pseudogene locus. The CDR3 is 19 amino acids. This chain's CDR3 is CASSKGGDQGGRLTDTQYF. CDR3 coding DNA: TGTGCCAGCAGCAAAGGGGGTGACCAAGGCGGGAGGCTGACAGATACGCAGTATTTT.

The chain couples TRBV4-1 to TRBJ2-3; D is unclear. The CDR3 is made up of 13 amino acids. Germline loops: CDR1 MGHRA, CDR2 YSYEKL. V lost 1 base to trimming and J lost 4 bases, with 6 bases between them. The CDR3 region is CASSQAGPDTQYF. CDR3 coding DNA: TGCGCCAGCAGCCAAGCAGGCCCAGATACGCAGTATTTT.

This clone was detected only a few times. V gene TRBV15 combines with J gene TRBJ1-1; maybe TRBD1 (5 bases). The CDR3 length is 16 residues. Per germline, CDR1 LNHNV and CDR2 YYDKDF (reference sequence). Trimming stripped 3 bases from V and 0 bases from J, with 14 bases between. CDR3 protein: CATSSPLTVMNTEAFF. CDR3 DNA sequence: TGTGCCACCAGCAGTCCCTTGACAGTCATGAACACTGAAGCTTTCTTT. Supplemented by reference TRBV15 and TRBJ1-1, the full variable domain reads DAMVIQNPRYQVTQFGKPVTLSCSQTLNHNVMYWYQQKSSQAPKLLFHYYDKDFNNEADTPDNFQSRRPNTSFCFLDIRSPGLGDTAMYLCATSSPLTVMNTEAFFGQGTRLTVV.

The chain recombines TRBV5-1 with TRBJ2-1; TRBD1 matches 7 bases. V shed 4 bases and J 6 bases; nucleotides not matched to a gene: 7. Germline CDR1 and CDR2: SGHRS and YFSETQ. This CDR3 spans 14 amino acids. This chain's CDR3 is CASSPATGRNEQFF. The CDR3 DNA follows: TGCGCCAGCAGCCCGGCGACAGGGCGCAATGAGCAGTTCTTC.

This clone was seen once. The junction departs from the called germline gene at one end, perhaps through a read error. The chain carries TRBV7-2 and TRBJ1-6, with a tentative D call TRBD1 (6 bases). Germline CDR1 reads SGHTA; CDR2 reads FQGNSA. The CDR3 is 13 residues long. Here the CDR3 reads CASSLAIDRWMAF. The CDR3 nucleotides are TGTGCCAGCAGCTTAGCGATTGACAGGTGGATGGCGTTT. Variable domain in full (rest from reference TRBV7-2 and TRBJ1-6): GAGVSQSPSNKVTEKGKDVELRCDPISGHTALYWYRQSLGQGLEFLIYFQGNSAPDKSGLPSDRFSAERTGGSVSTLTIQRTQQEDSAVYLCASSLAIDRWMAFGNGTRLTVT.

As to this clone: A junction boundary mismatches the germline segment, possibly from a read error. This chain uses TRBV11-1 with TRBJ2-3; TRBD2 matches at 8 bases. This CDR3 region has 15 residues. Per germline, CDR1 SGHAT and CDR2 FQDESV (reference sequence). The chain's CDR3 is CASSLAGSPTDTQYF. In nucleotides, the CDR3 is TGTGCCAGCAGTTTAGCGGGGAGCCCCACAGATACGCAGTATTTT.

The J gene is TRBJ2-3, the V gene TRBV3-1 (or the pseudogene TRBV3-2), with TRBD2 identical over 7 bases. The germline V gene has CDR1 LGHDT and CDR2 YNNKEL (reference sequence). J was trimmed by 5 bases and V by 1 base; bases with no gene match: 6. This CDR3 has 15 residues. The CDR3 sequence is CASSQGPGGIDTQYF. Here the CDR3 DNA reads TGTGCCAGCAGCCAAGGACCGGGGGGAATAGATACGCAGTATTTT.

The gene calls are TRBV4-3 and TRBJ2-5, with a possible D match to TRBD1 (5 bases). This CDR3 contains 15 residues. The ends were cut back, 0 bases at V and 6 bases at J, with 14 bases in the middle. The germline gives CDR1 LGHNA, CDR2 YSLEER. The CDR3 DNA sequence: TGCGCCAGCAGCCAAGATCTAGGGGTTGTAAAGACCCAGTACTTC. Protein product: CASSQDLGVVKTQYF.

This clone was observed a handful of times. V and J are TRBV10-2 and TRBJ2-7; a weak D match, TRBD2 (6 bases). The CDR3 is 16 amino acids. CDR1 and CDR2 (germline): WSHSY, SAAADI. Trimming shortened V by 1 base and J by 5 bases, and 18 bases separated the two germline ends. Here the CDR3 DNA reads TGCGCCAGCAGTGAGTGGCGGGGCCAGCAGGTTAACGAGCAGTACTTC. This sequence encodes CASSEWRGQQVNEQYF.

This clone was counted only a few times. The chain recombines TRBV5-1 with TRBJ2-1; 7 positions agree with TRBD2. The ends lost 2 bases at V and 10 bases at J; junction bases unmatched: 6. The CDR3 extends over 13 amino acids. Germline CDR1 SGHRS, CDR2 YFSETQ. The DNA of the CDR3 is TGCGCCAGCAGCTTCTCGACCGGGGGGGAGCAGTTCTTC. Its protein is CASSFSTGGEQFF. Looking up the rest from reference TRBV5-1 and TRBJ2-1 gives the full variable domain: KAGVTQTPRYLIKTRGQQVTLSCSPISGHRSVSWYQQTPGQGLQFLFEYFSETQRNKGNFPGRFSGRQFSNSRSEMNVSTLELGDSALYLCASSFSTGGEQFFGPGTRLTVL.

The chain uses TRBV9 and TRBJ2-2; 9 bases are a match to TRBD2. This CDR3 is 15 amino acids long. V was clipped by 4 bases and J by 3 bases; unmatched bases: 4. Germline-derived CDR1 and CDR2 are SGDLS and YYNGEE. CDR3 nucleotide sequence: TGTGCCAGCAGCCCTATAGCGGGAGACACCGGGGAGCTGTTTTTT. Amino acid sequence: CASSPIAGDTGELFF.

The gene calls are TRBV7-9 and TRBJ2-1; D is possibly TRBD2 (5 bases). Trimming left V 6 bases short and J 3 bases short, with 15 bases between. CDR3 length: 15 residues. CDR1 and CDR2 from the germline V gene are SEHNR and FQNEAQ (reference sequence). The CDR3, as DNA: TGTGCCAGCAGTCCGTTCTGGACTGGCTACAATGAGCAGTTCTTC. This translates into CASSPFWTGYNEQFF. Supplemented by reference TRBV7-9 and TRBJ2-1, the full variable domain reads DTGVSQNPRHKITKRGQNVTFRCDPISEHNRLYWYRQTLGQGPEFLTYFQNEAQLEKSRLLSDRFSAERPKGSFSTLEIQRTEQGDSAMYLCASSPFWTGYNEQFFGPGTRLTVL.

The gene calls are TRBV28 and TRBJ2-7; perhaps TRBD1 as D (5 bases). The V gene lost 4 bases and the J gene lost 0 bases, with 10 bases spanning the gap. The germline CDR1 and CDR2 sequences are MDHEN and SYDVKM. The CDR3 length is 14 residues. CDR3 in amino acids: CASSSIQASYEQYF. CDR3 nucleotide sequence: TGTGCCAGCAGTTCAATACAGGCCTCCTACGAGCAGTACTTC. Combining the CDR3 with reference TRBV28 and TRBJ2-7 gives the whole variable domain DVKVTQSSRYLVKRTGEKVFLECVQDMDHENMFWYRQDPGLGLRLIYFSYDVKMKEKGDIPEGYSVSREKKERFSLILESASTNQTSMYLCASSSIQASYEQYFGPGTRLTVT.

The chain is built from TRBV28 and TRBJ2-7; tentative D call: TRBD1 (5 bases). V lost 5 bases and J lost 4, with 12 bases in between. The CDR3 sequence is 13 residues long. Germline CDR1 reads MDHEN; CDR2 reads SYDVKM. The CDR3 spells CASSQRTPYEQYF. CDR3 DNA sequence: TGTGCCAGCAGTCAACGGACACCATACGAGCAGTACTTC.

This sequence joins TRBV9 and TRBJ1-1; D is uncertain. This CDR3 is built from 14 residues. V was cut by 4 bases and J by 1 base, with 11 bases left in between. CDR1 is SGDLS and CDR2 is YYNGEE in the germline V gene. Written as DNA, the CDR3 is TGTGCCAGCAGCCAACTTGAAACGAACACTGAAGCTTTCTTT. It is translated as CASSQLETNTEAFF.

CDR3 protein: CAWSVFSGGPHNEQFF. The CDR3 coding sequence is TGTGCCTGGAGTGTCTTTAGCGGGGGGCCCCACAATGAGCAGTTCTTC. J is TRBJ2-1 and V is TRBV30; TRBD2 agrees at 10 bases. The CDR3 extends over 16 amino acids. The germline gives CDR1 GTSNPN, CDR2 SVGIG (reference sequence). The V segment lost 0 bases and the J segment 5 bases; nucleotides outside the gene matches: 7.

Of note for this clone: Its ends do not fully match the called genes, so a read error is possible. V and J are TRBV7-7 and TRBJ2-2; 9 nucleotides line up with TRBD1. CDR3 length equals 18 residues. CDR1 is SSHAT, CDR2 FNYEAQ, per germline (reference sequence). CDR3 coding DNA: TGTGCTAGCAGCCAAAAGGAAAACAGGGGGCAGGCCACCGGGGAGCTGTTTTTT. Its translation: CASSQKENRGQATGELFF.

The V gene is TRBV3-1 (or the pseudogene TRBV3-2), the J gene TRBJ2-5, with 11 bases aligning to TRBD2. CDR1 LGHDT and CDR2 YNNKEL come from the germline V gene (reference sequence). CDR3 size: 15 residues. V lost 2 bases to trimming and J lost 5 bases; unmatched junction nucleotides: 4. The CDR3 nucleotides read TGTGCCAGCAGCCAACGCGGACTAGCGGGTGAGACCCAGTACTTC. This sequence encodes CASSQRGLAGETQYF.

The chain couples TRBV7-9 to TRBJ1-1; D is unclear. The CDR3 has 15 residues. The V end lost 5 bases, the J end lost 0 bases, and 13 bases lay between the germline ends. Looked up from germline, CDR1 is SEHNR and CDR2 is FQNEAQ (reference sequence). The CDR3 DNA reads TGTGCCAGCAGCCCTCGTGCGAACCTGAACACTGAAGCTTTCTTT. Its protein product is CASSPRANLNTEAFF.